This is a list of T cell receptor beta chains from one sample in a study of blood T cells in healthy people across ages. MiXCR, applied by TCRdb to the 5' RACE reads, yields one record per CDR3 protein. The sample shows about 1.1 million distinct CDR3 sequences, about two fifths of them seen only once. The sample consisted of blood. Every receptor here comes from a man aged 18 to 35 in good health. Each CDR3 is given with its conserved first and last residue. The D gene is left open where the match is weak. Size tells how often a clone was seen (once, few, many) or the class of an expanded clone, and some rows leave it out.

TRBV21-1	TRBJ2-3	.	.	TGTGCCAGCAGGGTTAGGGGCGGAAGCACAGATACGCAGTATTTT	CASRVRGGSTDTQYF
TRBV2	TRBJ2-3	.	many	TGTGCCAGCACCCCCCTGGGGGGCACAGATACGCAGTATTTT	CASTPLGGTDTQYF
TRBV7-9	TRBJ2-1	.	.	TGTGCCAGCAGCTTAGCGATTCACCGCGGGCAGTTCTTC	CASSLAIHRGQFF
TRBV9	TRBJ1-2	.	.	TGTGCCAGCAGCCCAACGGACGGGAACTATGGCTACACCTTC	CASSPTDGNYGYTF
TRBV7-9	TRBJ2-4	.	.	TGTGCCAGCAGTGAAAGACCAGGCCTCCCCTACAATGAGCAGTACTTC	CASSERPGLPYNEQYF
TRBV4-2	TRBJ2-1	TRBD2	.	TGTGCCAGCAGCCTGAATAGCGGGGGGGGCCCCTACAATGAGCAGTTCTTC	CASSLNSGGGPYNEQFF
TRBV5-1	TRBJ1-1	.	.	TGCGCCAGCAGCTGGGTGGACAGCATGAACACTGAAGCTTTCTTT	CASSWVDSMNTEAFF
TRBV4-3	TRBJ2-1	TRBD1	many	TGCGCCAGCAGCCAAGATAGTTCGGGACAGGGTGACAATGAGCAGTTCTTC	CASSQDSSGQGDNEQFF
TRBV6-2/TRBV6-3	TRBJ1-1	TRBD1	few	TGTGCCAGCAGTCGGTCCAGCAGGGGGCGAGACACTGAAGCTTTCTTT	CASSRSSRGRDTEAFF
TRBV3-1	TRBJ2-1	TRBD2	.	TGTGCCAGCAGCCCCACTCAGACTAGCGGGGGGTCCTACAATGAGCAGTTCTTC	CASSPTQTSGGSYNEQFF
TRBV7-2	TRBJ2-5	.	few	TGTGCCAGCAGCTTAAACGGCCAGGGGTGGGAGACCCAGTACTTC	CASSLNGQGWETQYF
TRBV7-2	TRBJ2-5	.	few	TGTGCCAGCAGCGACCGGGTCCAGGGATCCCAGTACTTC	CASSDRVQGSQYF
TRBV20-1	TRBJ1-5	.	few	TGCAGTGCTAGATCCCCGGGTGGCAATCAGCCCCAGCATTTT	CSARSPGGNQPQHF
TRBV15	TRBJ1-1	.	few	TGTGCCACCAGCAGAGATCCCGGGGCGGTGAACACTGAAGCTTTCTTT	CATSRDPGAVNTEAFF
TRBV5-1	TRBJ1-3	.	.	TGCGCCAGCAGCTTGAGGGCGGAAACTGGAAACACCATATATTTT	CASSLRAETGNTIYF
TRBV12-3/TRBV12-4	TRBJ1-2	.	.	TGTGCCAGCAGTTTGAGCTCGGGCAGGGACTATGGCTACACCTTC	CASSLSSGRDYGYTF
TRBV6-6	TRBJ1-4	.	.	TGTGCCAGCAGTTACAGGGGCACGGATAAAAAACTGTTTTTT	CASSYRGTDKKLFF
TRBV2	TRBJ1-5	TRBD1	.	TGTGCCAGCGGAGGACAGGAGAATCAGCCCCAGCATTTT	CASGGQENQPQHF
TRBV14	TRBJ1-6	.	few	TGTGCCAGCAGCCAAGGAAAGGGGTGGGTTTCACCCCTCCACTTT	CASSQGKGWVSPLHF
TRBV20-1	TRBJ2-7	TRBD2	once	TGCAGTGCTAGAGAAGGTAGCGGGGGGCTTTACGAGCAGTACTTC	CSAREGSGGLYEQYF
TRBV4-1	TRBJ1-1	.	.	TGCGCCAGCAGCCAAGATCGAAGGGCAGTGAGCACTGAAGCTTTCTTT	CASSQDRRAVSTEAFF
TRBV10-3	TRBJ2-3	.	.	TGTGCCATCAGTGAGGGCGGTCCTTGGACATCCCGCACAGATACGCAGTATTTT	CAISEGGPWTSRTDTQYF
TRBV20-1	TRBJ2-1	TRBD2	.	TGCAGTGCCCCGGCCGGACTAGCGGGGGAGCTTTACAATGAGCAGTTCTTC	CSAPAGLAGELYNEQFF
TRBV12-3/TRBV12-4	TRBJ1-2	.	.	TGTGCCAGCAGTTTAGCTGGGGGGCCGGGTTATGACTACACCTTC	CASSLAGGPGYDYTF
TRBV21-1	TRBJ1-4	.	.	TGTGCCAGCAGCAAAGAGGGGGCGCAGGATGAAAAACTGTTTTTT	CASSKEGAQDEKLFF
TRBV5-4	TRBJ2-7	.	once	TGTGCCGGCAGCCCCGGGAGACGGATTTCCTACGAGCAGTACTTC	CAGSPGRRISYEQYF
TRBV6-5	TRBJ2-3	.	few	TGTGCCAGCAGTTACTCCGCGGGGTTGAAAGATACGCAGTATTTT	CASSYSAGLKDTQYF
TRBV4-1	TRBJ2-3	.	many	TGCGCCAGCAGCCAAGTATCCCCTAGCAAGATTCGTGATACGCAGTATTTT	CASSQVSPSKIRDTQYF
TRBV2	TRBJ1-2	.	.	TGTGCCAGCAGTGAATCAGGACATGGGATTCGGAGCTATGGCTACACCTTC	CASSESGHGIRSYGYTF
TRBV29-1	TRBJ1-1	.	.	TGCAGCGTTAAGACAGGACTCAGCAACACTGAAGCTTTCTTT	CSVKTGLSNTEAFF
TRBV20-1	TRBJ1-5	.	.	TGCAGTGCTAAACAGGGAGGCCAGCCCCAGCATTTT	CSAKQGGQPQHF
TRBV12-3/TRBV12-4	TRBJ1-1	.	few	TGTGCCAGCCTGAAGGGGGATCCCACTGAAGCTTTCTTT	CASLKGDPTEAFF
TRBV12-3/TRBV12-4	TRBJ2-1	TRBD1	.	TGTGCCAGCAGCCGGGGACAGGGAATGCAGTTCTTC	CASSRGQGMQFF
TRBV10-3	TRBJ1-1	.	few	TGTGCCATCAGCTACAGCTTAGGGGGTGCGAACACTGAAGCTTTCTTT	CAISYSLGGANTEAFF
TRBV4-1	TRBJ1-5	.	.	TGCGCCAGCAGCCCTTCGGCGGGGTATGGCAATCAGCCCCAGCATTTT	CASSPSAGYGNQPQHF
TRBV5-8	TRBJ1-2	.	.	TGTGCCAGCAGCTCGGCGCCGCACGGCTACACCTTC	CASSSAPHGYTF
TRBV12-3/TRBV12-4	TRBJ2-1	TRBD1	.	TGTGCCAGCGGGACAGGGGGCTCCTACAATGAGCAGTTCTTC	CASGTGGSYNEQFF
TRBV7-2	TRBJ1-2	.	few	TGTGCCAGCAGCTTAGCGGTTTCAGGGTATGGCTACACCTTC	CASSLAVSGYGYTF
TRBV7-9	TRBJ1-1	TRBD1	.	TGTGCCAGCAGCTCTTTCGACAGGGCCCAAGCTTTCTTT	CASSSFDRAQAFF
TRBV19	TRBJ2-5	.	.	TGTGCCAGTAGTATACGGGATTGGGAGACCCAGTACTTC	CASSIRDWETQYF
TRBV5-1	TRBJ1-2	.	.	TGCGCCAGCAGCTTGGAACCCAGGGCCGTCTATGGCTACACCTTC	CASSLEPRAVYGYTF
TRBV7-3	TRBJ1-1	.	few	TGTGCCAGCAGCCCCGGACATGCAAACACTGAAGCTTTCTTT	CASSPGHANTEAFF
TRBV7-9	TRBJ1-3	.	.	TGTGCCAGCAGCCCGGGACTTGGAAACACCATATATTTT	CASSPGLGNTIYF
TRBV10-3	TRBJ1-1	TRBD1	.	TGTGCCATCAGCGGGGGACAGCTGAACACTGAAGCTTTCTTT	CAISGGQLNTEAFF
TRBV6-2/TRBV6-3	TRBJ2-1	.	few	TGTGCCAGCAGCTACCCGGACAATGAGCAGTTCTTC	CASSYPDNEQFF
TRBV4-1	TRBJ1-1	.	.	TGCGCCAGCAGCCTACCGCGGGGAGGGCAGAACACTGAAGCTTTCTTT	CASSLPRGGQNTEAFF
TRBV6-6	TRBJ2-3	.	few	TGTGCCAGCAGGGGTACGCATGTCCCAGATACGCAGTATTTT	CASRGTHVPDTQYF
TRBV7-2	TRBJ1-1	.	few	TGTGCCAGCAGCTTAGTGCCGAGGAACACTGAAGCTTTCTTT	CASSLVPRNTEAFF
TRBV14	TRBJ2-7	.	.	TGTGCCGGCAGCCAACAATTCAAGGGCCAGGGGAAATACGAGCAGTACTTC	CAGSQQFKGQGKYEQYF
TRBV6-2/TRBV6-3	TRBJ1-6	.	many	TGTGCCAGCATCAAGAACTGGGATTCACCCCTCCACTTT	CASIKNWDSPLHF
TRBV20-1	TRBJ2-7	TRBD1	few	TGCAGTGCCCCTCTACCGAGACAGGGGTCCTACGAGCAGTACTTC	CSAPLPRQGSYEQYF
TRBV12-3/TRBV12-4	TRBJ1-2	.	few	TGTGCCAGCAGTTTAAATGGAGGGAAGGGCTACACCTTC	CASSLNGGKGYTF
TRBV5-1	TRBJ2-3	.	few	TGCGCCAGCAGCTTGATGGGGGAGACAGATACGCAGTATTTT	CASSLMGETDTQYF
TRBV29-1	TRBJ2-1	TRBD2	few	TGCAGCGTTGACCAGGCCCGGGGGGATGAGCAGTTCTTC	CSVDQARGDEQFF
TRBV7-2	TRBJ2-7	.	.	TGTGCCAGCAGCTTAGGGGTTACTAGCGAGCAGTACTTC	CASSLGVTSEQYF